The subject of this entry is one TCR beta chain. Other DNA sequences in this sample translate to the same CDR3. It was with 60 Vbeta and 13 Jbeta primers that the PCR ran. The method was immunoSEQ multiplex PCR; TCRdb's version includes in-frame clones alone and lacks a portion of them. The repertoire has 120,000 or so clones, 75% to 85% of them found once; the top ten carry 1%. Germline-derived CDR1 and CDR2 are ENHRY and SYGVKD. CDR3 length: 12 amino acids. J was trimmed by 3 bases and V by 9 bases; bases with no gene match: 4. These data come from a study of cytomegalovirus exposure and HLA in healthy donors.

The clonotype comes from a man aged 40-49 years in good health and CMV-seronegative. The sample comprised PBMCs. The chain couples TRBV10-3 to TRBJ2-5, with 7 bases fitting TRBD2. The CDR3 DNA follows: TGTGCCATTTCGGGGGGTGAAGAGACCCAGTACTTC. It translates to CAISGGEETQYF.